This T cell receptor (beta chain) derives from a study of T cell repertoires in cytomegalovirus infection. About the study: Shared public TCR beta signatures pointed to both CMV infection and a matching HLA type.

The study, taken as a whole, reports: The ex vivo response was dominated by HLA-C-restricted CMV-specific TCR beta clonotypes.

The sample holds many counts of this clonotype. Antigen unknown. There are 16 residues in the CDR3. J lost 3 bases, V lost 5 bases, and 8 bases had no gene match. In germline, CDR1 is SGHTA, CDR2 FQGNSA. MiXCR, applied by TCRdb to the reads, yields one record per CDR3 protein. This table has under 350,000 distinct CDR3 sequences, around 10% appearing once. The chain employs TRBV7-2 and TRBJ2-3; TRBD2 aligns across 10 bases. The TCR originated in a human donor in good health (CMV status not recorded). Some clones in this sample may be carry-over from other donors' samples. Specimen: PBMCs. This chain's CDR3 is CASSPRAGGRTDTQYF. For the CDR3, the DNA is TGTGCCAGCAGCCCCAGAGCGGGGGGGCGGACAGATACGCAGTATTTT.